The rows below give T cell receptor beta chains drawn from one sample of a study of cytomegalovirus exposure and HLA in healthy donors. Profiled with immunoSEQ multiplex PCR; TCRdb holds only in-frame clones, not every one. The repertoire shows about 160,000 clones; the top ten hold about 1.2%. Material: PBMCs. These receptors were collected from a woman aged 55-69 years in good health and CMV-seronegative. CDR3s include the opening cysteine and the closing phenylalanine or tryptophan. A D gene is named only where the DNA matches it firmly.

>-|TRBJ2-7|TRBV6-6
CASSPPKEFHEQYF
TGTGCCAGCAGTCCCCCGAAGGAGTTTCACGAGCAGTACTTC
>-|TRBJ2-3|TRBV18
CASSLLREDTQYF
TGTGCCAGCTCTCTTCTTCGGGAAGATACGCAGTATTTT
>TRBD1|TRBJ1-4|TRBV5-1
CASSLGQGNEKLFF
TGCGCCAGCAGCTTGGGACAGGGAAATGAAAAACTGTTTTTT
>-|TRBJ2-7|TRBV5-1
CASSSTKRTYEQYF
TGCGCCAGCAGCTCGACCAAGCGGACCTACGAGCAGTACTTC
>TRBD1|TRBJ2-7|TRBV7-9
CASSVAGTGSGEQYF
TGTGCCAGCAGCGTAGCTGGGACAGGGTCGGGCGAGCAGTACTTC
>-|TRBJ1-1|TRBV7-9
CASCLGRQGTEAFF
TGTGCCAGCTGCCTGGGCCGTCAGGGGACTGAAGCTTTCTTT
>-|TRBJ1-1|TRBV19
CASSIRVLTEAFF
TGTGCCAGTAGCATCCGAGTCCTCACTGAAGCTTTCTTT
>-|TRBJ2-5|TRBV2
CASSEEIRSETQYF
TGTGCCAGCAGTGAAGAAATTAGATCAGAGACCCAGTACTTC
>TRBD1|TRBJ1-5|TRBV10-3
CAISLKPGTGGDNQPQHF
TGTGCCATCAGTCTTAAACCCGGGACAGGGGGAGACAATCAGCCCCAGCATTTT
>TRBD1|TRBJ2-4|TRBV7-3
CASSPSGQATVQYF
TGTGCCAGCAGCCCCTCCGGACAGGCTACCGTTCAGTACTTC
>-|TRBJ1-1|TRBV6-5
CASRGIPRAEAFF
TGTGCCAGCAGGGGTATTCCCCGGGCTGAAGCTTTCTTT
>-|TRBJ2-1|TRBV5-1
CASSLEGDEQFF
TGCGCCAGCAGCTTGGAAGGGGATGAGCAGTTCTTC
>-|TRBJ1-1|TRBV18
CASSPPGTRILSSTEAFF
TGTGCCAGCTCACCACCTGGGACACGGATCCTTTCCAGCACTGAAGCTTTCTTT
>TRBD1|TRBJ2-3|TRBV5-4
CASMRTGGTDTQYF
TGTGCCAGCATGCGGACAGGGGGCACAGATACGCAGTATTTT
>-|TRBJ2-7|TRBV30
CAWSVLSGPEQYF
TGTGCCTGGAGTGTACTTAGCGGACCCGAGCAGTACTTC
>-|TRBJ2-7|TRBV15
CATSRGDFNTYEQYF
TGTGCCACCAGCAGAGGGGACTTTAACACCTACGAGCAGTACTTC
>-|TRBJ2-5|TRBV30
CAWSGEGGDQETQYF
TGTGCCTGGAGTGGTGAGGGGGGGGACCAAGAGACCCAGTACTTC
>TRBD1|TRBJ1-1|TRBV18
CASSRQGNTEAFF
TGTGCCAGCTCACGACAGGGGAACACTGAAGCTTTCTTT
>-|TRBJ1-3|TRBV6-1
CASSELGSGNTIYF
TGTGCCAGCAGTGAGCTGGGTAGCGGAAACACCATATATTTT
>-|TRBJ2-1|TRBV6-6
CASSGTYGEQFF
TGTGCCAGCAGTGGGACTTACGGTGAGCAGTTCTTC
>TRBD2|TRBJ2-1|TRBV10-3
CAISGPPSGRSDNEQFF
TGTGCCATCAGTGGCCCGCCTAGCGGGAGGTCCGACAATGAGCAGTTCTTC
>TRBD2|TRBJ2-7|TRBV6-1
CASGRTSGLAYEQYF
TGTGCCAGCGGAAGAACTAGCGGTCTCGCCTACGAGCAGTACTTC
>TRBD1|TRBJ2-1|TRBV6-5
CASTRLDRVYNEQFF
TGTGCCAGCACGCGGTTGGACAGGGTCTACAATGAGCAGTTCTTC